This T cell receptor (beta chain) was sequenced during a study of human T cells and chemical hapten exposure (dated by TCRdb to the early 2020s). Turning to the overall study: For sensitization, 2% DPC in acetone was applied to a roughly 2 cm by roughly 2 cm area of upper inner arm skin. Throughout the roughly 24-week study period, patients were also given weekly therapeutic DPC doses on the scalp. Patch testing on the upper back used Finn chambers containing 0.01% DPC, with scoring done after 6 days according to International Contact Dermatitis Research Group standards. The patient cohort, mostly female, included alopecia areata with under or over 50% scalp involvement, alopecia totalis and alopecia universalis. Libraries were pooled for sequencing, and per-sample TCR yields varied mainly because of small differences in library volumes within the pool. This study followed changes in the peripheral blood TCR repertoire in vivo during primary and secondary sensitization of alopecia patients to the hapten diphenylcyclopropenone (DPC). Blood samples were taken from patients before sensitization (week 0) and then at 2, 6 and about 24 weeks after DPC sensitization. About 27 alopecia patients gave blood for TCR sequencing at one to four time points (pre-sensitization, 2, 6 and 24 weeks). What the study reported, not specific to this receptor: DPC sensitization did not change how many TCRs were above 1 in 1000 frequency, and no evidence was found of alterations in global repertoire structure. Compared with pre-sensitization or healthy control sets, expanded TCRs formed significantly more large CDR3 similarity clusters, which is consistent with antigen-driven responses. Because all patients had alopecia, a presumed autoimmune disease, the immune response of the patients might differ from that of healthy individuals. A positive correlation was found between the number of PT1 expanded TCRs and patch test score, with significance reached at thresholds 8, 16 and 32 but not 4. After repeated subsampling, the strength of the expansion versus patch-test correlation and the threshold at which it became significant changed.

Receptor libraries were prepared by RACE. TCRdb lists the instrument as NextSeq 500. During library preparation, unique molecular identifiers were attached to individual cDNA molecules so that TCRs could be counted in a quantitative, reproducible way. For every blood RNA sample, sequencing covered both the TCR alpha and TCR beta chains. Processing in the source paper ran as follows. Samples had a median of about 96,000 TCRs, with a range from 23,224 to 690,600. The Decombinator software suite was used to annotate the V, J and CDR3 of the TCR reads. To make PS versus PT1 abundance plots, every sample was subsampled to the same number of TCRs (28,000). TCRs were defined as expanded if absent before sensitization and observed at least eight times at the 2-week time point. Using fastp trimming at Q25 and MiXCR clonotype assembly, TCRdb reanalyzed the public sequencing data and kept in-frame beta chains. Every CDR3 protein is listed once, alongside the most common genes and DNA of its rows. The V and J calls were determined by TCRdb, not by the authors. The sample includes some 88,000 distinct CDR3 sequences, with 11% observed a single time. 2.2% of the sample rests with the top ten.

Details on this clonotype: Its antigen specificity is not known. No quality values exist for individual bases; no much larger clone is one base distant.

The CDR3, from cysteine to phenylalanine, totals 13 residues. The read is trimmed to its CDR3 DNA, 39 bases read in frame from base 1. Taken from the germline V gene, the CDR1 and CDR2 loops are SGHRS and YFSETQ. Trimming costs V 2 bases and J 4 bases, and their ends lie 9 bases apart. What this sample's time point label stands for: patch test 2, 6 weeks after DPC sensitization. Taken with the paper, the label for treatment or condition translates to: therapeutic diphenylcyclopropenone sensitization with weekly scalp DPC. Blood at each patch-test visit was drawn before the patch test was applied. Eligible patients were aged 18 to 70, diagnosed with alopecia, deemed suitable for DPC therapy, and excluded if pregnant. Total RNA was extracted from unfractionated whole blood that had been collected in Tempus Blood RNA tubes.

The TCR was taken from a man in his forties with alopecia areata. Some clones in this sample may be carry-over from other donors' samples. Sequencing used whole blood, obtained in connection with sensitization to the hapten diphenylcyclopropenone (DPC). This chain joins TRBV5-1 to TRBJ1-1; no D segment can be confidently identified. The CDR3 loop reads CASSFKDGTEAFF. At the DNA level, the sequence is TGCGCCAGCAGCTTTAAGGACGGCACTGAAGCTTTCTTT.